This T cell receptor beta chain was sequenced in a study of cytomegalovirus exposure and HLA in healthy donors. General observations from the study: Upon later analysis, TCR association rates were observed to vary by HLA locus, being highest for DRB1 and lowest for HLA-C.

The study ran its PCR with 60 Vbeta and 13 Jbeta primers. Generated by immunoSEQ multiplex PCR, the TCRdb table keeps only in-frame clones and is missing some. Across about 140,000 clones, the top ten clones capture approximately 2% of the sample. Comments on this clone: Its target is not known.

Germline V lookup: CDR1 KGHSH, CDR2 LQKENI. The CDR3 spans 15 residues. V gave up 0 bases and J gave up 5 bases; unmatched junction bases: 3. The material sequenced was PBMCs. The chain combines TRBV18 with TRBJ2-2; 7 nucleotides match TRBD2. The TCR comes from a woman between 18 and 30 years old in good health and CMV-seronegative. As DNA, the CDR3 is TGTGCCAGCTCACCACCGGCGGGAGAAACCGGGGAGCTGTTTTTT. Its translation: CASSPPAGETGELFF.